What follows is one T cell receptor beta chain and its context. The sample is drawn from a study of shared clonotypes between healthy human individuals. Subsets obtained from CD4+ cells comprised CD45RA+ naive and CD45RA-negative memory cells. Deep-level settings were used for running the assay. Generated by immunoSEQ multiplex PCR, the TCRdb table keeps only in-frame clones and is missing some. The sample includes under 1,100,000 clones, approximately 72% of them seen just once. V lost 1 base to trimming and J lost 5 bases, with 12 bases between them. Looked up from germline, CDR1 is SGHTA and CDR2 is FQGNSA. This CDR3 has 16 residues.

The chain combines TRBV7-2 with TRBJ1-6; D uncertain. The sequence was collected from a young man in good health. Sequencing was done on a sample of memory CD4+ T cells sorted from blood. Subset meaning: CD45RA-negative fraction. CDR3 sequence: CASSLVVSINNSPLHF. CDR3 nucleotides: TGTGCCAGCAGCTTAGTTGTTAGTATAAATAATTCACCCCTCCACTTT. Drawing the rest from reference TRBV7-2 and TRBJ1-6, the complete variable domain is GAGVSQSPSNKVTEKGKDVELRCDPISGHTALYWYRQSLGQGLEFLIYFQGNSAPDKSGLPSDRFSAERTGGSVSTLTIQRTQQEDSAVYLCASSLVVSINNSPLHFGNGTRLTVT.